This T cell receptor beta chain was observed in a study of blood T cell repertoires in COVID-19. The wider study: Sites across the United States, Italy and Spain contributed samples from acute and convalescent COVID-19. T cells, B-cell-depleted T cells, or PBMCs provided the cDNA or gDNA that served as material.

In the authors' workflow: Estimation of nucleated cell counts relied on the amplification of reference gene primers. Sequencing was performed with immunoSEQ multiplex PCR; in TCRdb, only in-frame clones are kept and a portion is missing. The V and J calls and clone size come from that table; D and trimming were worked out from the DNA. The sample includes about 180,000 clones, roughly three quarters of them seen just once. The receptor's source is a woman aged 80 or over with COVID-19, enrolled during active disease. The sample was peripheral blood.

The CDR3 nucleotides are TGTGCTAGTGGCCCCGGGTTAAACACCGGGGAGCTGTTTTTT. It encodes CASGPGLNTGELFF. The chain uses TRBV12-5 and TRBJ2-2; D ambiguous. V was cut by 6 bases and J by 2 bases, with 10 bases left in between. Germline assignment: CDR1 LGHNT and CDR2 FRNRAP. This CDR3 is 14 amino acids long.